This T cell receptor beta chain was identified during a study of post-analysis software for immune sequencing data. About the study: Multiple sclerosis in the patients followed relapsing-remitting, secondary progressive and progressive-relapsing courses. Study-wide points: By F measure, strong co-clustering occurred among samples prepared in the same batch. Five TRBV segments, including TRBV5-6, TRBV5-1 and TRBV20-1, were more frequent in patients than controls. Patients with multiple sclerosis recorded significantly lower normalized Chao1 diversity than controls, the study found.

J gave up 7 bases and V 5 bases, and 7 bases lay outside the gene matches. Germline CDR1 SGHTA, CDR2 FQGNSA. This CDR3 spans 14 amino acids. For this clonotype: What it recognizes is unknown.

Prepared libraries of TCR beta cDNA carried unique molecular identifiers. T cells, about 0.9 to 11 million of them, yielded around 460,000 cDNA molecules. TCRdb re-analysed the PCR reads in MiXCR, keeping a single row per CDR3 protein. The data hold 250,000 to 300,000 distinct CDR3 sequences, with approximately 34% observed a single time. The chain has TRBV7-2 and TRBJ1-5; 8 bases map to TRBD1. Sample: blood. This clonotype was obtained from a girl aged 10-17 years with multiple sclerosis. The CDR3 region has the DNA TGTGCCAGCAGCCCACGGACAGGGACCCAGCCCCAGCATTTT. As protein: CASSPRTGTQPQHF.